The subject of this entry is one TCR beta chain. Its specificity is unknown. The CDR3 is 15 residues long. Trimming at V came to 1 base and at J to 4 bases, leaving 6 bases not matched to a gene. CDR1 and CDR2 (germline): LNHNV, YYDKDF (reference sequence). Primers: 60 Vbeta forward and 13 Jbeta reverse. Repertoires were generated with immunoSEQ multiplex PCR, while TCRdb's copy carries only in-frame clones and drops some. The sample includes approximately 92,000 clones, about 71% of them seen just once. Healthy bone marrow donors made up the cohort. The data stem from a study of cytomegalovirus exposure and HLA in healthy donors. Study-wide background: Membership in the Caucasian-associated ancestry cluster was found for 81% of 300 to 500 genotyped donors. Notes on the study in general: Cytomegalovirus-associated TCR beta chains were listed, numbering roughly 150. It is likely that the observed cluster of highly shared sequence variants was a sequencing artifact.

The chain has TRBV15 and TRBJ2-7; 8 bases are shared with TRBD2. Specimen: PBMCs. The clonotype comes from a man aged 55 to 69 in good health and CMV-seronegative. CDR3 sequence reads: CATSRAQTGGYEQYF. The CDR3 DNA reads as TGTGCCACCAGCAGAGCGCAGACGGGGGGGTACGAGCAGTACTTC.